This TCR beta chain was identified in a study of Tregs in tolerant kidney transplant recipients. A remark on this clone: The antigen remains undetermined.

Study conclusions and caveats: Activated donor B cell expansion appeared to reveal the most relevant donor-specific TCRbeta repertoire. Few patients were studied, so findings need validation in larger groups. Biological reproducibility was not directly addressed in this study.

Unstimulated regulatory T cells (CD4+CD25+CD127-), CD4+CD25- non-regulatory cells, CD4 and CD8 cells were FACS-sorted from thawed PBMCs. TCRdb's table, derived via immunoSEQ multiplex PCR, lists solely in-frame clones and lacks some. The profile shows some 100,000 clones, roughly 93% of them singletons. V was cut by 4 bases and J by 3 bases, with 14 bases left in between. Germline CDR1 SGHKS, CDR2 YYEKEE (reference sequence). The CDR3 extends over 14 amino acids. Sequenced material: CD4+ T cells from blood. The V and J genes are TRBV5-5 and TRBJ2-7; tentatively, D is TRBD1 (5 bases). This TCR was sampled from a human donor in good health. The CDR3 DNA reads as TGTGCCAGCAGCGCTGACAGACCTCACTACGAGCAGTACTTC. Its translation is CASSADRPHYEQYF. Based on the CDR3 plus reference TRBV5-5 and TRBJ2-7, the full variable domain is DAGVTQSPTHLIKTRGQQVTLRCSPISGHKSVSWYQQVLGQGPQFIFQYYEKEERGRGNFPDRFSARQFPNYSSELNVNALLLGDSALYLCASSADRPHYEQYFGPGTRLTVT.